This entry features one T cell receptor (beta chain) sequence. Its antigen is currently unknown. The data were taken from a study of T-cell memory formation after mild COVID-19. Study context: Each donor largely had its own TCR clusters. Study conclusions and caveats: Pre-infection memory carried some responding clones, suggesting that cross-reactive memory joined.

Unmatched junction bases numbered 4, after V lost 0 bases and J lost 11 bases. The CDR3 spans 14 residues. The germline V gene has CDR1 SGHRS and CDR2 YFSETQ. MiXCR, run by TCRdb on the 5' RACE reads, gives a single entry per CDR3 protein. The table has 400,000 to 500,000 distinct CDR3 sequences, about 24% seen once; the top ten hold around 8.1%. The sequenced material came from PBMCs or a T cell subset sorted from them (not recorded which). This clonotype originated in an adult woman who had mild COVID-19 (a few samples of this study predate the infection). Cell type and time point are not known. The chain joins TRBV5-1 to TRBJ1-6; 8 bases fit TRBD1. DNA of the CDR3: TGCGCCAGCAGCTTGGGGGACAGGAGCACACCCCTCCACTTT. Amino acids: CASSLGDRSTPLHF.